The clone carrying this TCR beta chain was recorded a few times. These data originate in a study of blood T cell repertoires in COVID-19. About the study: Italy, Spain and the United States were the sources of the convalescent and acute COVID-19 samples.

Produced via immunoSEQ multiplex PCR; TCRdb's table is partial and in-frame only. Of around 23,000 clones listed, around 72% are singletons. CDR3 length: 17 amino acids. Germline V gene lookup returns CDR1 LNHDA and CDR2 SQIVND (reference sequence). Trimming left V 0 bases short and J 2 bases short, with 16 bases between. This chain links TRBV19 with TRBJ1-2, with D possibly TRBD1 on 6 matching bases. Sequenced input: peripheral blood. The source is a woman older than 75 with acute or convalescent COVID-19. The DNA of the CDR3 is TGTGCCAGTAGTATAGATGTGCTAACCGGGACAAACTATGGCTACACCTTC. Amino acid sequence: CASSIDVLTGTNYGYTF.